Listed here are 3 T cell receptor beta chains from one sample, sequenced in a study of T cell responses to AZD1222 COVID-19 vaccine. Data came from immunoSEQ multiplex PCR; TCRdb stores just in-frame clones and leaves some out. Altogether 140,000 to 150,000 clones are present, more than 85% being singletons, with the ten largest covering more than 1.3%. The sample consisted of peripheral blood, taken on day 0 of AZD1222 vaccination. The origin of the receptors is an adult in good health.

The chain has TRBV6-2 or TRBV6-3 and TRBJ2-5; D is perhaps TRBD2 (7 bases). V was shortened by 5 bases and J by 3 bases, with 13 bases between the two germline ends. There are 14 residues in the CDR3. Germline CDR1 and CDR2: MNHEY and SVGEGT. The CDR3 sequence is CASSITGGKETQYF. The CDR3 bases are TGTGCCAGCAGTATCACGGGGGGCAAAGAGACCCAGTACTTC.

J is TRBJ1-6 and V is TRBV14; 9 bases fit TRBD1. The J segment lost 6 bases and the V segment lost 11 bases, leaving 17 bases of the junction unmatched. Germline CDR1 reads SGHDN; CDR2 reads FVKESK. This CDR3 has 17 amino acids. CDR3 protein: CASSQGAVGIINSPLHF. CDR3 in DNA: TGTGCCTCCTCACAGGGGGCAGTTGGGATAATTAATTCACCCCTCCACTTT.

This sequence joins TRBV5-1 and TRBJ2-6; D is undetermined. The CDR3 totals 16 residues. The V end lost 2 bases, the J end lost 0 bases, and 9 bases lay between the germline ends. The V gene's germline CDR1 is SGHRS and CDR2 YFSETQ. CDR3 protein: CASSFGRSSGANVLTF. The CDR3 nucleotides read TGCGCCAGCAGCTTTGGACGGAGCTCTGGGGCCAACGTCCTGACTTTC.